This T cell receptor beta chain was obtained from a study of cytomegalovirus exposure and HLA in healthy donors. Study overall: HLA-typed donors contributed approximately 86 million unique TCRs, which were held in an early data release.

PCR employed 60 Vbeta and 13 Jbeta primers. TCRdb keeps only in-frame clones here, not all; method: immunoSEQ multiplex PCR. The repertoire holds about 130,000 clones, with under 12% as singletons. The sample holds a few counts of this clone. The V gene's germline CDR1 is MNHNS and CDR2 SASEGT. V was cut by 4 bases and J by 6 bases, with 19 bases left in between. This CDR3 contains 15 residues. Sequenced: PBMCs. The chain couples TRBV6-1 to TRBJ2-7, with a tentative D call TRBD2 (6 bases). This TCR came from a woman younger than 35 in good health and CMV-seropositive. The CDR3 DNA reads as TGTGCCAGCAGTGTTCAAGAGGAGGGAGTAGGCGAGCAGTACTTC. Translated: CASSVQEEGVGEQYF.